Below are 16 T cell receptor beta chains sequenced from a single sample in a study of control samples from healthy donors and cancer patients. Sequenced by immunoSEQ multiplex PCR; TCRdb stores in-frame clones only, minus some. The sample consists of 100,000 to 150,000 clones, roughly 92% of them appearing once. The sequenced material came from blood. The receptor source for this set is a young man in good health.

This clone was seen a single time. This rearrangement joins TRBV12-3 or TRBV12-4 to TRBJ1-2; D unclear. Trimming pared 10 bases from V and 2 bases from J, leaving 14 bases between. There are 13 residues in the CDR3. The CDR3 here is CATHSGVNYGYTF. CDR3 bases: TGTGCCACCCACTCTGGGGTCAACTATGGCTACACCTTC.

The chain carries TRBV9 and TRBJ1-4; D gene uncertain. Germline V gene sequence: CDR1 SGDLS, CDR2 YYNGEE. V was cut by 4 bases and J by 8 bases, with 12 bases left in between. The CDR3 runs 13 residues. CDR3 sequence (DNA): TGTGCCAGCAGCCCTCCCTTGGGGGAAAAACTGTTTTTT. Translating it yields CASSPPLGEKLFF.

The V gene is TRBV6-5, the J gene TRBJ1-5; D uncertain. The CDR3 runs to 12 residues. Per germline, CDR1 MNHEY and CDR2 SVGAGI. V lost 0 bases and J lost 15, with 12 bases in between. The CDR3 region is CASSYSSGPPHF. DNA of the CDR3: TGTGCCAGCAGTTACTCATCCGGCCCTCCGCATTTT.

The chain combines TRBV5-4 with TRBJ2-1; D perhaps matches TRBD1 (6 bases). V was cut by 5 bases and J by 0 bases, with 12 bases left in between. Germline CDR1 is SGHNT and CDR2 is YYREEE (reference sequence). The CDR3 contains 15 residues. The CDR3 region is CASSSSGHSYNEQFF. For the CDR3, the DNA is TGTGCCAGCAGTAGTTCGGGACACTCCTACAATGAGCAGTTCTTC.

The chain has TRBV2 and TRBJ1-4; tentative D call: TRBD1 (5 bases). There are 13 residues in the CDR3. Germline values: CDR1 SNHLY, CDR2 FYNNEI. V lost 5 bases and J lost 10, with 14 bases in between. Here the CDR3 DNA reads TGTGCCAGCAGTCCGGGACCCCAGGGAAAACTGTTTTTT. Amino acids: CASSPGPQGKLFF.

This clone was recorded many times. The chain carries TRBV5-1 and TRBJ1-4, with D unresolved. The germline V gene encodes CDR1 SGHRS and CDR2 YFSETQ. This CDR3 contains 15 residues. The V gene lost 5 bases and the J gene lost 0 bases, with 11 bases spanning the gap. Written as DNA, the CDR3 is TGCGCCAGCAGAGAAAGCCCTACAACTAATGAAAAACTGTTTTTT. Translating gives CASRESPTTNEKLFF.

This chain links TRBV6-6 with TRBJ1-3, with 7 bases identical to TRBD1. The germline CDR1 and CDR2 sequences are MNHNY and SVGAGI (reference sequence). The ends lost 6 bases at V and 0 bases at J; junction bases unmatched: 5. The CDR3 has 15 amino acids. CDR3 protein: CASRATGASGNTIYF. Here the CDR3 DNA reads TGTGCCAGCAGGGCCACAGGGGCCTCTGGAAACACCATATATTTT.

This chain connects TRBV20-1 to TRBJ1-1; D gene ambiguous. This CDR3 has 9 amino acids. Looked up from germline, CDR1 is DFQATT and CDR2 is SNEGSKA (reference sequence). The CDR3 loop is CRTNTEAFF. DNA for the CDR3: TGCAGAACGAACACTGAAGCTTTCTTT.

The rearrangement links TRBV3-1 (or the pseudogene TRBV3-2) to TRBJ1-1; D might be TRBD1 (6 bases). Germline assignment: CDR1 LGHDT and CDR2 YNNKEL (reference sequence). This CDR3 contains 20 residues. Trimming pared 1 base from V and 5 bases from J, leaving 29 bases between. The CDR3 loop reads CASSQGGRGDRNPRGTEAFF. For the CDR3, the DNA is TGTGCCAGCAGCCAAGGTGGCAGGGGCGACAGAAACCCTCGCGGGACTGAAGCTTTCTTT.

The chain recombines TRBV19 with TRBJ1-2; 7 bases agree with TRBD1. J gave up 4 bases and V 6 bases, and 11 bases lay outside the gene matches. Germline V gene lookup returns CDR1 LNHDA and CDR2 SQIVND (reference sequence). The CDR3 loop spans 15 amino acids. The CDR3 here is CASSNPPGGSYGYTF. The CDR3 DNA reads TGTGCCAGTAGCAACCCCCCAGGGGGTAGCTATGGCTACACCTTC.

J is TRBJ2-1 and V is TRBV24-1; the D is unclear. The CDR3 runs to 12 residues. The V gene's germline CDR1 is KGHDR and CDR2 SFDVKD. Trimming took off 1 base at V and 7 bases at J, with 4 bases between the two ends. CDR3 amino acids: CATSDFGNEQFF. CDR3 coding DNA: TGTGCCACCAGTGATTTTGGAAATGAGCAGTTCTTC.

This clone was recorded once. The rearrangement links TRBV9 to TRBJ2-3; the D gene is possibly TRBD1 (6 bases). Germline CDR1 reads SGDLS; CDR2 reads YYNGEE. V was cut by 3 bases and J by 6 bases, with 11 bases left in between. This CDR3 has 13 residues. The CDR3 region has the DNA TGTGCCAGCAGCGGGGGGCCGGGGGATACGCAGTATTTT. Its protein is CASSGGPGDTQYF. The variable domain in full, with the rest retrieved from reference TRBV9 and TRBJ2-3, is DSGVTQTPKHLITATGQRVTLRCSPRSGDLSVYWYQQSLDQGLQFLIQYYNGEERAKGNILERFSAQQFPDLHSELNLSSLELGDSALYFCASSGGPGDTQYFGPGTRLTVL.

The chain employs TRBV7-6 and TRBJ2-5; 12 bases map to TRBD2. V was clipped by 4 bases and J by 7 bases; unmatched bases: 10. CDR3 length: 16 amino acids. Germline assignment: CDR1 SGHVS and CDR2 FNYEAQ. CDR3 protein: CASSSRTSGVRMTQYF. The DNA of the CDR3 is TGTGCCAGCAGCTCAAGGACTAGCGGGGTTCGAATGACCCAGTACTTC.

The chain carries TRBV5-1 and TRBJ1-1; 8 bases fit TRBD1. This CDR3 spans 17 amino acids. Germline V gene data show CDR1 as SGHRS and CDR2 as YFSETQ. The V segment lost 3 bases and the J segment 2 bases; nucleotides outside the gene matches: 12. The CDR3 DNA follows: TGCGCCAGCAGCTCCAATCAGGGGGCGCGTGTCAACACTGAAGCTTTCTTT. Amino acid sequence: CASSSNQGARVNTEAFF.

V gene TRBV7-9 combines with J gene TRBJ2-5; D is perhaps TRBD1 or TRBD2 (6 bases each). CDR1 and CDR2 (germline): SEHNR, FQNEAQ (reference sequence). The CDR3 totals 14 residues. With 5 bases removed from V and 0 bases from J, the gap between germline ends came to 10 bases. CDR3 DNA: TGTGCCAGCAGCGAAGGGGGGTACCAAGAGACCCAGTACTTC. Translated: CASSEGGYQETQYF.

The chain is built from TRBV7-9 and TRBJ2-3; D is undetermined. CDR1 SEHNR and CDR2 FQNEAQ come from the germline V gene (reference sequence). The CDR3 contains 15 residues. Trimming removed 5 bases at V and 2 bases at J, with 14 bases between. This CDR3 is CASSHVLGFTDTQYF. CDR3 coding DNA: TGTGCCAGCAGCCACGTCCTGGGATTCACAGATACGCAGTATTTT.